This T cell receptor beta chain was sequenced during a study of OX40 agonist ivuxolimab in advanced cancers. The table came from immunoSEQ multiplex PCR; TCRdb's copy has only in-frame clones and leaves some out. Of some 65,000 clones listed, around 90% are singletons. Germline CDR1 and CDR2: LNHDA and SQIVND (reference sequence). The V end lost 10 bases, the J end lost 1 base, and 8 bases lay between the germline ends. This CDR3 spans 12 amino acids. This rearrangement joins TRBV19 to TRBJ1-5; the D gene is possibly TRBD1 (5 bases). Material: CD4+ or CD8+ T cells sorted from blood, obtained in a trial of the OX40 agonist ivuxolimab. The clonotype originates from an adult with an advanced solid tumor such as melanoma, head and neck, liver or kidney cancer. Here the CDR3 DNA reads TGTGCCACCGCAGGGAGCAATCAGCCCCAGCATTTT. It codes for CATAGSNQPQHF.